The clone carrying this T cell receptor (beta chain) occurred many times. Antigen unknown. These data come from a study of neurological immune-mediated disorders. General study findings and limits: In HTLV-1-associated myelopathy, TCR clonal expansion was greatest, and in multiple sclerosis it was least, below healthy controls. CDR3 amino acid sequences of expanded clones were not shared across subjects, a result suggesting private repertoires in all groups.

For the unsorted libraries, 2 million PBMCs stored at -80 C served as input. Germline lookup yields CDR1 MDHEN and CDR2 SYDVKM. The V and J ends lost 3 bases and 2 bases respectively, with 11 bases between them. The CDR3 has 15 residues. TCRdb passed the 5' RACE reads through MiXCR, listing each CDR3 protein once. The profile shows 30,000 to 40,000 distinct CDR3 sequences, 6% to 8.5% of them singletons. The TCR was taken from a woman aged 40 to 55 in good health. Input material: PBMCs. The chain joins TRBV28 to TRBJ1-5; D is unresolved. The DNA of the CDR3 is TGTGCCAGCAGTTTGAGGATTATTGGCAATCAGCCCCAGCATTTT. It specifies CASSLRIIGNQPQHF.